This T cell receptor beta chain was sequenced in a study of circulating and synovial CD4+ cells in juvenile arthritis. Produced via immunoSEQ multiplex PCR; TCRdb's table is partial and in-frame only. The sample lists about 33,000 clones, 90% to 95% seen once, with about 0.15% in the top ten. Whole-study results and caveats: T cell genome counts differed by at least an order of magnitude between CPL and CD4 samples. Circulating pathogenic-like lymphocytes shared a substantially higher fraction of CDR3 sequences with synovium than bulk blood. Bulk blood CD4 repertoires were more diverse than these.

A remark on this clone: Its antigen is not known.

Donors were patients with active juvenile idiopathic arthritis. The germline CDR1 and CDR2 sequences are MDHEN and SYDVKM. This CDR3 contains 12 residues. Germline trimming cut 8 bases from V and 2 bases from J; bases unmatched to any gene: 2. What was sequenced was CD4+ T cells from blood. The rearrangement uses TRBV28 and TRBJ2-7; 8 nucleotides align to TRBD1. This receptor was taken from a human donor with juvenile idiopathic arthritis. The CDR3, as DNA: TGTGCCAGCGTACAGGGGGCCTACGAGCAGTACTTC. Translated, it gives CASVQGAYEQYF.